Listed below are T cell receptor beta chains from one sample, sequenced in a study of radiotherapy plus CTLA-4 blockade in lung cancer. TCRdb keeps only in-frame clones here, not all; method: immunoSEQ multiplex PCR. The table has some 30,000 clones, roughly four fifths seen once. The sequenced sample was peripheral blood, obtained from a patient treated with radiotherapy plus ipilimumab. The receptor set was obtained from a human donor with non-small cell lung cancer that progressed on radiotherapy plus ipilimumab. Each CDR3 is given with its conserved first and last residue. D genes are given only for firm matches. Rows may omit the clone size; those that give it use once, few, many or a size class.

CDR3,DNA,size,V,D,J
CASSGDSPSYNEQFF,TGTGCCAGCAGCGGTGACAGCCCCAGCTACAATGAGCAGTTCTTC,-,TRBV9,-,TRBJ2-1
CASSLKGTGNEKLFF,TGTGCCAGCAGCTTGAAAGGGACAGGGAATGAAAAACTGTTTTTT,-,TRBV5-6,TRBD1,TRBJ1-4
CASSSSGISGNTIYF,TGTGCCAGCAGCTCGTCAGGTATCTCTGGAAACACCATATATTTT,-,TRBV5-5,-,TRBJ1-3
CASSPGTGNPTDTQYF,TGCGCCAGCAGCCCGGGGACAGGGAACCCCACAGATACGCAGTATTTT,few,TRBV4-1,TRBD1,TRBJ2-3
CASSLVTGSPQETQYF,TGTGCCAGCAGCTTAGTAACAGGGTCCCCTCAAGAGACCCAGTACTTC,-,TRBV11-2,-,TRBJ2-5
CASRDSHGTPLHF,TGTGCCAGCAGGGACAGCCACGGGACACCCCTCCACTTT,-,TRBV6-4,-,TRBJ1-6
CASSQDHSGNTIYF,TGTGCCAGCAGCCAAGATCACTCTGGAAACACCATATATTTT,few,TRBV14,-,TRBJ1-3
CASSERETANTIYF,TGCGCCAGCAGCGAGCGGGAGACTGCAAACACCATATATTTT,medium-sized,TRBV4-1,-,TRBJ1-3
CAISPDRAGAPQHF,TGTGCCATCAGCCCCGACAGGGCTGGGGCGCCCCAGCATTTT,once,TRBV10-3,TRBD1,TRBJ1-5
CASSSNPGLYNSPLHF,TGTGCCAGCAGTTCGAACCCGGGACTGTATAATTCACCCCTCCACTTT,-,TRBV6-5,-,TRBJ1-6
CASSTGTSGTQYF,TGTGCCAGCAGTACCGGGACTAGCGGGACGCAGTATTTT,few,TRBV7-2,TRBD2,TRBJ2-3
CASSPFPGGPYEQYF,TGTGCCAGCAGCCCATTCCCGGGGGGACCCTACGAGCAGTACTTC,-,TRBV14,TRBD2,TRBJ2-7
CASSFTYTGGNQPQHF,TGTGCCAGCAGTTTTACTTATACAGGGGGCAATCAGCCCCAGCATTTT,-,TRBV28,TRBD1,TRBJ1-5
CASSLVPEDYGYTF,TGCGCCAGCAGCTTGGTGCCCGAGGACTATGGCTACACCTTC,-,TRBV5-1,-,TRBJ1-2
CASSAGGFPSYEQYF,TGTGCCAGCAGCGCGGGAGGGTTCCCTTCCTACGAGCAGTACTTC,few,TRBV11-3,TRBD2,TRBJ2-7
CASSERRLGRGDTQYF,TGCGCCAGCAGTGAGCGAAGACTAGGGCGAGGAGATACGCAGTATTTT,once,TRBV10-1,-,TRBJ2-3
CASSWVVGGGAFF,TGTGCCAGCAGCTGGGTTGTAGGAGGAGGGGCTTTCTTT,few,TRBV7-2,-,TRBJ1-1
CASSLVGTGGETQYF,TGCGCCAGCAGCTTGGTAGGGACAGGGGGAGAGACCCAGTACTTC,-,TRBV5-1,TRBD1,TRBJ2-5
CASSPGWDRGLNEKLFF,TGTGCCAGTAGCCCTGGCTGGGACAGGGGGCTTAATGAAAAACTGTTTTTT,-,TRBV19,TRBD1,TRBJ1-4
CASSLRGNTEAFF,TGTGCCAGCAGCCTTCGAGGGAACACTGAAGCTTTCTTT,few,TRBV6-5,-,TRBJ1-1
CASSGQPISYNEQFF,TGTGCCAGCAGTGGGCAACCGATCTCCTACAATGAGCAGTTCTTC,-,TRBV2,-,TRBJ2-1
CASSRPTGTTNTGELFF,TGTGCCAGCTCACGGCCTACAGGGACAACGAACACCGGGGAGCTGTTTTTT,-,TRBV18,-,TRBJ2-2
CASSPGTLLNNEQFF,TGTGCCAGCAGCCCGGGAACCCTCCTTAACAATGAGCAGTTCTTC,-,TRBV7-6,-,TRBJ2-1
CASTLGPSGGPQETQYF,TGTGCCAGCACCCTGGGCCCTAGCGGGGGCCCTCAAGAGACCCAGTACTTC,-,TRBV5-4,TRBD2,TRBJ2-5
CASRPGDSQETQYF,TGTGCCAGCAGGCCAGGGGACAGCCAAGAGACCCAGTACTTC,-,TRBV27,TRBD1,TRBJ2-5
CARSRSGYSGNTIYF,TGTGCCAGAAGCCGAAGCGGTTACTCTGGAAACACCATATATTTT,-,TRBV5-3,-,TRBJ1-3
CASSQDVITAGELFF,TGCGCCAGCAGCCAAGATGTAATAACAGCCGGGGAGCTGTTTTTT,-,TRBV4-3,-,TRBJ2-2
CASSVFPNTDTQYF,TGTGCCAGCAGCGTATTCCCTAACACAGATACGCAGTATTTT,-,TRBV9,-,TRBJ2-3
CASSQGANYGYTF,TGTGCCAGTAGCCAGGGGGCGAACTATGGCTACACCTTC,-,TRBV19,TRBD1,TRBJ1-2
CASSDDRAGGYTF,TGCGCCAGCAGCGACGACAGGGCGGGGGGCTACACCTTC,-,TRBV4-3,TRBD1,TRBJ1-2
CASSRMQGADTGELFF,TGTGCCAGCAGCCGTATGCAGGGGGCGGACACCGGGGAGCTGTTTTTT,-,TRBV7-2,TRBD1,TRBJ2-2
CASSEIREAFF,TGTGCCAGCAGCGAAATTAGAGAAGCTTTCTTT,-,TRBV2,-,TRBJ1-1
CASKRIQGYTEAFF,TGTGCCAGCAAGAGAATCCAGGGGTACACTGAAGCTTTCTTT,-,TRBV6-6,-,TRBJ1-1
CASSPGQQSYEQYF,TGTGCCAGCAGCCCCGGACAGCAATCCTACGAGCAGTACTTC,-,TRBV7-8,-,TRBJ2-7
CASSLARGQGGETQYF,TGTGCCAGCAGCTTAGCTCGTGGACAGGGGGGAGAGACCCAGTACTTC,-,TRBV7-2,TRBD1,TRBJ2-5
CASSLGGMNTEAFF,TGCGCCAGCAGCTTGGGCGGAATGAACACTGAAGCTTTCTTT,-,TRBV5-1,-,TRBJ1-1
CASSTSGLAGGLGELFF,TGTGCCAGTAGTACCTCGGGACTAGCGGGGGGACTAGGGGAGCTGTTTTTT,-,TRBV19,TRBD2,TRBJ2-2
CASSPRQGGSGELFF,TGTGCCAGCAGCCCACGACAGGGGGGGAGCGGGGAGCTGTTTTTT,once,TRBV7-8,TRBD1,TRBJ2-2
CASGRQGNTEAFF,TGTGCCAGCGGCCGACAGGGGAACACTGAAGCTTTCTTT,few,TRBV2,TRBD1,TRBJ1-1
CASSALGNTEAFF,TGCGCCAGCAGTGCCCTAGGAAACACTGAAGCTTTCTTT,-,TRBV10-1,-,TRBJ1-1
CASSPGGVYNEQFF,TGCGCCAGCAGCCCCGGGGGGGTTTACAATGAGCAGTTCTTC,-,TRBV5-1,TRBD2,TRBJ2-1
CASSVVWDNSYEQYF,TGTGCCAGCAGCGTAGTTTGGGACAACTCCTACGAGCAGTACTTC,-,TRBV9,-,TRBJ2-7
CASITGGSGNTIYF,TGTGCCAGCATAACAGGGGGGTCTGGAAACACCATATATTTT,-,TRBV2,TRBD1,TRBJ1-3
CASSARQMNTEAFF,TGTGCCAGCAGTGCGAGGCAGATGAACACTGAAGCTTTCTTT,-,TRBV2,-,TRBJ1-1
CASRTSDTGELFF,TGTGCCAGCAGGACTAGCGACACCGGGGAGCTGTTTTTT,few,TRBV6-1,TRBD2,TRBJ2-2
CASSETEVPSYNSPLHF,TGTGCCAGCAGTGAGACGGAGGTTCCCTCCTATAATTCACCCCTCCACTTT,-,TRBV25-1,-,TRBJ1-6
CASSLGEGIGTGTEAFF,TGCGCCAGCAGCTTGGGGGAGGGCATCGGGACTGGCACTGAAGCTTTCTTT,-,TRBV5-1,-,TRBJ1-1
CASSHRKGFKEDYGYTF,TGTGCCAGCAGCCATAGGAAAGGGTTCAAGGAGGACTATGGCTACACCTTC,-,TRBV14,-,TRBJ1-2
CASSEQSGRSDTQYF,TGTGCCAGCAGTGAACAGTCAGGGAGGTCAGATACGCAGTATTTT,-,TRBV6-1,-,TRBJ2-3
CASRRTTGNYGYTF,TGCGCCAGCAGGCGAACAACAGGAAACTATGGCTACACCTTC,-,TRBV10-2,-,TRBJ1-2